Listed below are T cell receptor beta chains from one sample, sequenced in a study of blood T cell repertoires in COVID-19. Clones were read by immunoSEQ multiplex PCR, and TCRdb kept only the in-frame ones, dropping some. The sample has some 20,000 clones; 86% are singletons. What was sequenced was peripheral blood. These receptors were taken from a woman older than 75 with active or convalescent COVID-19. Both conserved end residues are part of each CDR3. D genes are given only for firm matches. Part of the rows lack a size; the others show once, few, many or a class for expanded clones.

d_call,clone_size,j_call,v_call,cdr3_aa,cdr3_nt
TRBD1,-,TRBJ2-7,TRBV4-1,CASSRTTTGGSLYEQYF,TGCGCCAGCAGCCGCACAACAACAGGGGGTTCGTTGTACGAGCAGTACTTC
-,-,TRBJ1-2,TRBV27,CASSSVLLIRGYYGYTF,TGTGCCAGCAGTTCGGTACTTCTCATCAGGGGTTACTATGGCTACACCTTC
-,-,TRBJ1-2,TRBV19,CASSPSLGQGGDYGYTF,TGTGCCAGTAGTCCCTCACTGGGGCAGGGAGGGGACTATGGCTACACCTTC
TRBD1,-,TRBJ2-7,TRBV18,CASSPPGQGTLEQYF,TGTGCCAGCTCACCTCCGGGACAGGGTACTCTCGAGCAGTACTTC
-,once,TRBJ2-7,TRBV5-6,CASLSRRLAFGEQYF,TGTGCCAGCCTCAGTCGTAGGCTAGCCTTCGGCGAGCAGTACTTC
TRBD1,-,TRBJ2-5,TRBV6-5,CASSTERGRRETQYF,TGTGCCAGCAGTACCGAAAGGGGGCGGCGGGAGACCCAGTACTTC
-,-,TRBJ1-2,TRBV2,CASSAGVYYGYTF,TGTGCCAGCAGTGCCGGGGTTTACTATGGCTACACCTTC
-,-,TRBJ1-2,TRBV19,CASSGGRGDFSYGYTF,TGTGCCAGTAGTGGGGGCAGGGGCGATTTCAGCTATGGCTACACCTTC
-,-,TRBJ1-5,TRBV7-8,CASSLDRAGRSNQPQHF,TGTGCCAGCAGCTTAGACAGGGCAGGAAGAAGCAATCAGCCCCAGCATTTT
-,-,TRBJ1-1,TRBV19,CASSMQGPGGTEAFF,TGTGCCAGTAGTATGCAGGGGCCCGGGGGGACTGAAGCTTTCTTT
-,-,TRBJ2-7,TRBV19,CASSIGRVGYEQYF,TGTGCCAGTAGTATTGGCAGGGTCGGTTACGAGCAGTACTTC
-,-,TRBJ1-6,TRBV28,CASSLLRTDNSPLHF,TGTGCCAGCAGCCTCCTTCGGACAGATAATTCACCCCTCCACTTT
TRBD1,-,TRBJ1-6,TRBV5-6,CASSWGQGNSPLHF,TGTGCCAGCAGCTGGGGACAGGGAAATTCACCCCTCCACTTT
-,-,TRBJ1-3,TRBV27,CASSLKGGWSGNTIYF,TGTGCCAGCAGCCTCAAAGGAGGTTGGTCTGGAAACACCATATATTTT
TRBD2,-,TRBJ2-3,TRBV18,CASSPLAGGSRVTDTQYF,TGTGCCAGCTCACCCCTAGCGGGAGGGTCTCGGGTCACAGATACGCAGTATTTT
-,-,TRBJ1-2,TRBV12-3/TRBV12-4,CASSLAYGYTF,TGTGCCAGCAGTTTGGCCTATGGCTACACCTTC
-,-,TRBJ2-7,TRBV28,CASSFNGPYEQYF,TGTGCCAGCAGTTTTAATGGGCCCTACGAGCAGTACTTC
-,once,TRBJ1-1,TRBV3-1/TRBV3-2,CASSQSPRNTEAFF,TGTGCCAGCAGCCAGTCCCCCAGAAACACTGAAGCTTTCTTT
-,-,TRBJ1-5,TRBV5-8,CASSLKPGSRQPQHF,TGTGCCAGCAGCTTGAAACCGGGGAGTCGTCAGCCCCAGCATTTT
-,few,TRBJ2-2,TRBV28,CASSFGVQGGELFF,TGTGCCAGCAGTTTTGGGGTCCAGGGCGGGGAGCTGTTTTTT
TRBD2,-,TRBJ2-3,TRBV4-2,CASSPTSGSDTQYF,TGTGCCAGCAGCCCGACTAGCGGGAGTGATACGCAGTATTTT
-,-,TRBJ2-2,TRBV7-9,CASSLERLATNTGELFF,TGTGCCAGCAGCTTAGAACGGCTAGCGACGAACACCGGGGAGCTGTTTTTT
-,-,TRBJ2-2,TRBV5-4,CASTIPGTGELFF,TGTGCCAGCACCATCCCCGGCACCGGGGAGCTGTTTTTT
TRBD1,-,TRBJ2-7,TRBV11-2,CASSLRDREQYF,TGTGCCAGCAGCCTTAGGGACAGGGAGCAGTACTTC
-,-,TRBJ2-7,TRBV9,CASSAGNRDYEQYF,TGTGCCAGCAGTGCCGGGAATCGCGACTACGAGCAGTACTTC
TRBD1,once,TRBJ1-2,TRBV6-1,CASSEASTGVYGYTF,TGTGCCAGCAGTGAAGCTTCGACAGGGGTCTATGGCTACACCTTC
TRBD2,-,TRBJ2-3,TRBV7-3,CASSQRGTAGGPDTQYF,TGTGCCAGCAGCCAACGGGGGACTGCGGGAGGGCCAGATACGCAGTATTTT
TRBD1,-,TRBJ2-7,TRBV6-1,CASSEVGGRGSEQYF,TGTGCCAGCAGTGAAGTGGGCGGCAGGGGGTCCGAGCAGTACTTC
TRBD2,once,TRBJ2-7,TRBV5-1,CASSLRTSGSSYEQYF,TGCGCCAGCAGCTTGAGGACTAGCGGGAGCTCCTACGAGCAGTACTTC
-,once,TRBJ2-3,TRBV5-1,CASSPLSTDTQYF,TGCGCCAGCAGCCCCCTTAGCACAGATACGCAGTATTTT
-,-,TRBJ1-1,TRBV11-3,CASSLEGGPTYTEAFF,TGTGCCAGCAGCCTTGAAGGAGGACCCACGTACACTGAAGCTTTCTTT
TRBD2,-,TRBJ2-1,TRBV18,CASSLPGVLAGNNEQFF,TGTGCCAGCTCACTCCCGGGGGTACTAGCGGGAAACAATGAGCAGTTCTTC
-,-,TRBJ2-7,TRBV9,CASSVAVASYEQYF,TGTGCCAGCAGCGTAGCCGTGGCTTCCTACGAGCAGTACTTC
-,-,TRBJ1-3,TRBV6-5,CASRVGLDSGNTIYF,TGTGCTAGCAGAGTGGGGCTCGACTCTGGAAACACCATATATTTT
-,once,TRBJ1-2,TRBV28,CASSSLTGLSHGYTF,TGTGCCAGCAGTTCTTTGACAGGTCTATCTCATGGCTACACCTTC
-,-,TRBJ2-2,TRBV7-6,CASSLMGRDTGELFF,TGTGCCAGCAGCTTAATGGGGCGCGACACCGGGGAGCTGTTTTTT
-,-,TRBJ1-1,TRBV28,CASSLAGITEAFF,TGTGCCAGCAGTTTAGCAGGGATCACTGAAGCTTTCTTT
-,-,TRBJ2-3,TRBV19,CASSKQRSTDTQYF,TGTGCCAGTAGTAAACAGCGGTCCACAGATACGCAGTATTTT
TRBD1,-,TRBJ1-6,TRBV10-3,CAINPGQGNSPLHF,TGTGCCATCAATCCGGGACAGGGAAATTCACCCCTCCACTTT
-,-,TRBJ2-5,TRBV7-2,CASSLLIIEETQYF,TGTGCCAGCAGCTTGTTGATAATAGAAGAGACCCAGTACTTC
TRBD1,-,TRBJ1-3,TRBV10-3,CAVGDRERLAGNTIYF,TGTGCCGTGGGGGACAGGGAGAGATTGGCTGGAAACACCATATATTTT
-,-,TRBJ2-3,TRBV6-6,CASSYEGAKSTDTQYF,TGTGCCAGCAGTTACGAGGGCGCGAAGTCCACAGATACGCAGTATTTT
-,-,TRBJ1-2,TRBV18,CASSPTLLTNYGYTF,TGTGCCAGCTCACCAACGTTACTGACTAACTATGGCTACACCTTC
-,once,TRBJ1-2,TRBV6-1,CASRTNRDTNYGYTF,TGTGCCAGCCGAACCAACAGGGACACTAACTATGGCTACACCTTC
-,-,TRBJ1-4,TRBV19,CASGEAGRGWGVGSDRLFF,TGTGCCAGTGGGGAGGCAGGGCGAGGTTGGGGGGTCGGATCCGACCGGCTGTTTTTT
TRBD2,once,TRBJ2-7,TRBV4-3,CASSQEYLAGGSYEQYF,TGCGCCAGCAGCCAAGAGTACCTAGCGGGGGGGTCCTACGAGCAGTACTTC
-,-,TRBJ1-4,TRBV5-4,CASSLSQGDEKLFF,TGTGCCAGCTCGCTTTCCCAGGGCGATGAAAAACTGTTTTTT